This T cell receptor (beta chain) was recorded in a study of T cells in pancreatic ductal adenocarcinoma (dated by TCRdb to about 2017). At the level of the whole study: Seeking insight into the adaptive T-cell response that arises naturally, the researchers examined how many CD8+ T cells infiltrated tumors of resected pancreatic ductal adenocarcinoma, where they sat, and what features they had, alongside the same properties of suppressive cells. The investigation overall reported the following: There was no significant difference in T-cell clonality between tumor and blood, where mean clonality was about 0.11 for tumors and 0.07 to 0.08 for blood. More total productive templates and around 7.4-fold more unique clonotypes were found in blood samples than in tumor samples. Comparisons of clonality between tumor and blood may be biased because tumors are enriched in CD45RO+ effector T cells rather than naive T cells, which biases the comparison toward lower diversity. Because most pancreatic cancer patients present with inoperable disease, the resected cohort was biased toward the minority with early-stage disease.

TCR beta CDR3 regions were amplified from genomic DNA using the immunoSEQ hsTCRB kit. An Illumina HiSeq system was used to carry out high-throughput TRB CDR3 sequencing. From the authors' description of their analysis: Sequencing reads were analyzed with the immunoSEQ software, and nonproductive sequences with premature stops or frame-shifts were excluded. To calculate repertoire clonality, Shannon entropy was normalized by log2 of the number of unique productive sequences, and that value was subtracted from one. The table was pulled from immuneACCESS by TCRdb, which kept in-frame rearrangements only. Such tables lose some clones; where checked, under half of the loss comes from unresolved V genes, and the rest has no known cause. V, J and clone size are taken as reported in that table, and D and trimming were inferred from the DNA itself. This sample lists 15,000 to 20,000 clones; around nine tenths were detected once. The ten largest make up 0.94% of the sample.

Selected pancreatic ductal adenocarcinoma patients had undergone surgery without neoadjuvant therapy. Peripheral blood was collected in heparin tubes, and PBMCs were isolated by histopaque density gradient and cryopreserved in around 10% DMSO. Using the DNeasy Blood and Tissue Kit with Proteinase K and RNase treatment, genomic DNA was extracted from about 7 PBMC and roughly nine flash-frozen tumor specimens. The germline V end is reduced by 5 bases and the J end by 4 bases; junction bases left unmatched: 19. From the cysteine through the phenylalanine, the CDR3 covers 19 amino acids. Only the CDR3 region is kept as DNA, spanning 57 bases read in frame from base 1. Looking up the germline V gene yields CDR1 SGHVS and CDR2 FQNEAQ. About this clone itself: The target of this receptor is not known. The record has no base qualities; no much larger clone is one base away.

The sample consisted of PBMCs. The sequence came from a human donor with pancreatic ductal adenocarcinoma. The rearrangement joined TRBV7-8 to TRBJ1-5, with 8 junctional bases fitting TRBD1. The nucleotides read TGTGCCAGCAGCCCGAGCGCCCGGACAGGGTCCCGCCCGAATCAGCCCCAGCATTTT. The encoded protein is CASSPSARTGSRPNQPQHF.